This paragraph covers one T cell receptor beta chain sequence. The source of the sample is a study of blood T cell repertoires in COVID-19. Study summary: Nucleic acid was either cDNA or gDNA, and it came from T cells, B-cell-depleted T cells, or PBMCs.

In the original analysis: Reference gene primer amplification yielded estimated nucleated cell counts. Assay: immunoSEQ multiplex PCR; the TCRdb copy retains only in-frame clones and omits some. That table gives V, J and clone size, and the DNA gave D and trimming. The table lists roughly 140,000 clones, roughly 84% of them singletons. This receptor was obtained from a woman in her fifties or sixties who had been exposed to COVID-19. The source material was PBMCs or T cells enriched from blood (not recorded which).

CDR3 sequence: CASSSTNTGGTEAFF. The CDR3 DNA reads as TGCGCCAGCAGCTCCACGAACACAGGGGGCACTGAAGCTTTCTTT. The V and J genes are TRBV5-1 and TRBJ1-1; 8 bases agree with TRBD1. CDR3 length: 15 amino acids. CDR1 is SGHRS and CDR2 is YFSETQ in the germline V gene. The junction had 8 bases not matched to a gene; V was cut back by 3 bases and J by 4 bases.